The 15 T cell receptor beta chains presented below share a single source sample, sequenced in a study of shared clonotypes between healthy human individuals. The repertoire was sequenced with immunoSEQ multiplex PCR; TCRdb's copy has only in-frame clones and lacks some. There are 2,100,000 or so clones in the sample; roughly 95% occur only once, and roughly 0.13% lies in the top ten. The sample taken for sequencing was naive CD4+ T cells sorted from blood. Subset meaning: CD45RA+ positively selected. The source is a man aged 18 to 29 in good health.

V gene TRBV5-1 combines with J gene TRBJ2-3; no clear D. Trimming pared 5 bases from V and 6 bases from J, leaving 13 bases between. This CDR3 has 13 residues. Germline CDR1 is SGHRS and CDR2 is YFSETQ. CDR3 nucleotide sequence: TGCGCCAGCAGTGGAAACACAGCCGATACGCAGTATTTT. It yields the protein CASSGNTADTQYF.

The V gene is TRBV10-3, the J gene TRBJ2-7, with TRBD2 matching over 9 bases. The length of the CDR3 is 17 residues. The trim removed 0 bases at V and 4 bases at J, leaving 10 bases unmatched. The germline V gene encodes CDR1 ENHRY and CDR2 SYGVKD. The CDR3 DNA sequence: TGTGCCATCAGTGAGTCACGGCTAGCGGGGTTTTTATACGAGCAGTACTTC. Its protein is CAISESRLAGFLYEQYF.

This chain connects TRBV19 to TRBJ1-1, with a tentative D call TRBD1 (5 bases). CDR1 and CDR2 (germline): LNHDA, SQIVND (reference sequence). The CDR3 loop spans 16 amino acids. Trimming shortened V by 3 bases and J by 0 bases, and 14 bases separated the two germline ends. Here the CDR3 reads CASSIRGRAMNTEAFF. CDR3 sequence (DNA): TGTGCCAGTAGTATTAGGGGAAGGGCTATGAACACTGAAGCTTTCTTT. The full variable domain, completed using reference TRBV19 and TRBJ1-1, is DGGITQSPKYLFRKEGQNVTLSCEQNLNHDAMYWYRQDPGQGLRLIYYSQIVNDFQKGDIAEGYSVSREKKESFPLTVTSAQKNPTAFYLCASSIRGRAMNTEAFFGQGTRLTVV.

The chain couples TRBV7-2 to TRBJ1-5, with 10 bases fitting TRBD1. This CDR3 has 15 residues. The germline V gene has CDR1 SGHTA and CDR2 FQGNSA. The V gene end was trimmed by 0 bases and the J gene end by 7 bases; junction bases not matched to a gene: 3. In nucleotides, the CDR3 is TGTGCCAGCAGCTTAGCTGGGACAGGGGTACAGCCCCAGCATTTT. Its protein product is CASSLAGTGVQPQHF.

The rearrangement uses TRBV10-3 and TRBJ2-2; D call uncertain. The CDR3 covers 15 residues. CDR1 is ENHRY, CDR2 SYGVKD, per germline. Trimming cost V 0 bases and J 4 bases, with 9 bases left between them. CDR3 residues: CAISESKGSTGELFF. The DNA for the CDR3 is TGTGCCATCAGTGAGTCGAAGGGTAGCACCGGGGAGCTGTTTTTT.

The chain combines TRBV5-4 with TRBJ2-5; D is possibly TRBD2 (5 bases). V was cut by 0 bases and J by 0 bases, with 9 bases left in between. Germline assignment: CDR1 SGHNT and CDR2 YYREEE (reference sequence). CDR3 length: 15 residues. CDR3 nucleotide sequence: TGTGCCAGCAGCTTGGGGACTTCGTACCAAGAGACCCAGTACTTC. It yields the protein CASSLGTSYQETQYF.

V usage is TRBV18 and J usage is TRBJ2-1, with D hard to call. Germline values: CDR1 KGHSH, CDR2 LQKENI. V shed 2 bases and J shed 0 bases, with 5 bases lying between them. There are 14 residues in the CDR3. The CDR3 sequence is CASSPGTSYNEQFF. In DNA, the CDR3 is TGTGCCAGCTCACCAGGAACCTCCTACAATGAGCAGTTCTTC.

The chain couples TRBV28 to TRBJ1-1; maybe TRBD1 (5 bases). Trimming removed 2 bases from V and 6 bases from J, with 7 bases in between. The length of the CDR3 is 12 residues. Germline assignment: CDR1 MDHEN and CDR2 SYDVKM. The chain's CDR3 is CASSLRGAEAFF. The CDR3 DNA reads TGTGCCAGCAGTTTACGGGGGGCTGAAGCTTTCTTT.

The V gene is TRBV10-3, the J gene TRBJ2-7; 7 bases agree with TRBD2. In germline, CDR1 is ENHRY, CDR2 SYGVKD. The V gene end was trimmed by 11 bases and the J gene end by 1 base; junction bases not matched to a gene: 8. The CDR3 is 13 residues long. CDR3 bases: TGTGCCGCCTGGGGGGGGGAATCCTACGAGCAGTACTTC. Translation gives CAAWGGESYEQYF.

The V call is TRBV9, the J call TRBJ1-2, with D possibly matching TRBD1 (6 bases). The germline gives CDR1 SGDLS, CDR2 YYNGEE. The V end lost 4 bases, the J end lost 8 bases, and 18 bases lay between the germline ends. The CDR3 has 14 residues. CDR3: CASSTGQGVGGYTF. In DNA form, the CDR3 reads TGTGCCAGCAGCACGGGACAAGGGGTAGGCGGCTACACCTTC.

The CDR3 spells CASNRQGVNTEAFF. CDR3 coding DNA: TGTGCCAGCAATCGACAGGGTGTGAACACTGAAGCTTTCTTT. V usage is TRBV6-5 and J usage is TRBJ1-1; 7 bases map to TRBD1. The CDR3 has 14 amino acids. Trimming cost V 7 bases and J 0 bases; bases outside gene matches: 5. CDR1 MNHEY and CDR2 SVGAGI come from the germline V gene.

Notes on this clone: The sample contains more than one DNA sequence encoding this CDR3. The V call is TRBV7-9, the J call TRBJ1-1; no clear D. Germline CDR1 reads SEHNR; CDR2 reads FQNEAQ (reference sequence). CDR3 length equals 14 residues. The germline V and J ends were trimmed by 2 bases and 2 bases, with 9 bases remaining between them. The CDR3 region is CASSLIAGNTEAFF. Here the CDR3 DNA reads TGTGCCAGCAGCTTAATAGCAGGAAACACTGAAGCTTTCTTT. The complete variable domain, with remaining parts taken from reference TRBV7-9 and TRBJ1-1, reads DTGVSQNPRHKITKRGQNVTFRCDPISEHNRLYWYRQTLGQGPEFLTYFQNEAQLEKSRLLSDRFSAERPKGSFSTLEIQRTEQGDSAMYLCASSLIAGNTEAFFGQGTRLTVV.

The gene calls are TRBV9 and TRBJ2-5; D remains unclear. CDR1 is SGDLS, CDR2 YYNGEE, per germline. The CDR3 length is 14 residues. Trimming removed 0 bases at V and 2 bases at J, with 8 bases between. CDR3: CASSVDPFQETQYF. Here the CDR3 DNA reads TGTGCCAGCAGCGTAGACCCATTTCAAGAGACCCAGTACTTC.

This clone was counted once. CDR3 loop: CASSQARDSYNEQFF. The CDR3 bases are TGCGCCAGCAGCCAAGCCCGGGACAGCTACAATGAGCAGTTCTTC. The chain links TRBV4-1 to TRBJ2-1; the match to TRBD1 covers 7 bases. The CDR3 totals 15 residues. V gave up 1 base and J gave up 3 bases; unmatched junction bases: 3. Germline V gives CDR1 MGHRA, CDR2 YSYEKL.

CDR3 sequence: CASSVGPTDTQYF. For the CDR3, the DNA is TGTGCCAGCAGTGTGGGGCCAACAGATACGCAGTATTTT. This sequence joins TRBV2 and TRBJ2-3; D possibly corresponds to TRBD1 (5 bases). Trimming shortened V by 4 bases and J by 3 bases, and 8 bases separated the two germline ends. Per germline, CDR1 SNHLY and CDR2 FYNNEI. This CDR3 has 13 residues.